The subject of this entry is one T cell receptor beta chain. This clonotype was detected a few times. Its specific antigen is unknown. Base qualities are not recorded, but no much larger clone differs from it by a single base. The TCR beta CDR3 regions were amplified from RNA transcripts. A first-round RT-PCR of the TCR CDR3 used the HTBI primer set with the Qiagen OneStep RT-PCR kit. Libraries were constructed in a second round of multiplex PCR, after which size selection and purification were carried out. The libraries were sequenced on an Illumina HiSeq2000 using paired-end 100 bp reads. In the authors' own workflow: Raw data were processed with SOAPnuke, discarding reads with adapters, uncalled bases, mean Phred below 15, or no exact constant-primer or identifier match. COPE v1.2.5 was used to merge high-quality paired reads, and clonotypes were defined as unique nucleotide sequences. MiTCR v1.1 was used to align the clonotypes against IMGT TRBV, TRBD and TRBJ reference segments. The analysis included only V-J combinations with a frequency above 0.0001, which together covered 99% to 99.2% of the repertoires. A TCS score was defined as the ratio of F50 (clonal expansion) to E x V (chaos), with BLOSUM62-based TCRdist applied between CDR3 peptides within each V-J. Welch's t-statistics and random forest reduced around 520 V-J features to about 13, which were used in a naive Bayes classifier (R e1071). TCRdb reran the public reads through fastp at Q25 and MiXCR, keeping productive beta chains. For every CDR3 protein sequence, its rows merge into one entry that carries the most common genes and DNA. These V and J calls rely on TCRdb rather than the paper's analysis. This sample has some 400,000 distinct CDR3 sequences in its table, and approximately 14% of those were observed once. 9.5% to 11% of the sample goes to the ten largest clones.

The data originate from a study of T cells in Graves' hyperthyroidism and ophthalmopathy (dated by TCRdb to 2018 to 2020). For the study in its entirety: Peripheral blood was collected at initial diagnosis, before any treatment. To identify TCR V-J signatures that set the groups apart, the researchers used a discovery cohort of 90 to 100 patients, made up of some 41 with Graves' ophthalmopathy and approximately 57 with stable Graves' hyperthyroidism. An independent validation cohort of some 18 hyperthyroidism patients and 17 patients who later progressed to ophthalmopathy tested prospective prediction of ophthalmopathy. The roughly 100 discovery patients were randomly divided into training and test sets at a 7:3 ratio. Thyroid tissue and blood T-cell repertoires from six or seven Graves' hyperthyroidism patients were also compared in the study. After blood sampling, hyperthyroidism patients were treated with methimazole at a starting dose of 30 mg daily, and ophthalmopathy patients were treated with high-dose intravenous methylprednisolone. According to the paper, TCR Vbeta CDR3 sequencing was carried out on over 130 peripheral blood samples, which came from 40 to 45 ophthalmopathy, under 80 hyperthyroidism and roughly 17 progressor patients. On the study overall, not on this receptor specifically: No statistical method was used to fix the sample size in advance, and group allocation was not hidden from the investigators. Blood samples also contained most of the expanded thyroid clonotypes (frequency above 0.001), which suggests that blood repertoires may reflect thyroid immune responses. In cross-validation, a model built on a 13 V-J signature told ophthalmopathy apart from stable hyperthyroidism with under 90% sensitivity and 81% to 82% specificity, and in testing the same model reached 80%/75%. In validation, progression to ophthalmopathy was predicted by the model with 70.59% sensitivity and roughly 72% specificity, a median of roughly 6 months before onset.

Between the V and J ends, shortened by 3 bases and 8 bases respectively, the junction contains 16 bases. From cysteine to phenylalanine, the CDR3 is 14 amino acids long. Just the 42-base CDR3 DNA is kept, in frame starting at base 1. The germline V gene encodes CDR1 MNHEY and CDR2 SMNVEV (reference sequence). Stable Graves' hyperthyroidism was defined as no progression to ophthalmopathy during 18 months of follow-up. Hyperthyroidism patients were newly diagnosed, with disease duration under 2 months, and aged 18 to 65 years. Any patient with an uncontrolled infection, another autoimmune disease, pregnancy or lactation was excluded. Diagnoses were established on the basis of clinical symptoms, serum thyroxine and TRAb, thyroid ultrasound, and orbital computed tomography. PBMCs were separated from roughly 10 ml of fresh peripheral blood using Ficoll-Paque density gradient centrifugation. Trizol reagent was used to extract total RNA, and RNA quality was then checked on an Agilent 2100 Bioanalyzer.

Recombination joined TRBV27 with TRBJ1-2; the D gene identity is not certain. Sequencing used blood. The TCR was taken from a woman aged 55-70 years with Graves' hyperthyroidism. The CDR3 protein sequence reads: CASSFKGAQLGYTF. The nucleotide sequence reads TGTGCCAGCAGTTTTAAAGGCGCCCAACTGGGCTACACCTTC.